This entry lists 15 T cell receptor beta chains sequenced from one sample in a study of radiation and T cells in renal cell carcinoma. Clones were read by immunoSEQ multiplex PCR, and TCRdb kept only the in-frame ones, dropping some. The sample records some 120,000 clones, 82% being singletons. Time point denoted: baseline pretreatment blood. As to treatment: 15 Gy SBRT to primary tumor, nephrectomy 4 weeks later. The source material was blood, sampled from a patient whose treatment included radiotherapy and nephrectomy. Receptors originate from an older woman with renal cell carcinoma.

V is TRBV6-5 and J is TRBJ1-5, with D possibly being TRBD1 (6 bases). The CDR3 totals 14 residues. Trimming removed 6 bases from V and 5 bases from J, with 14 bases in between. Per the germline V gene, CDR1 is MNHEY and CDR2 is SVGAGI. This CDR3 reads CASRPQGWDQPQHF. The CDR3 coding sequence is TGTGCCAGCAGGCCACAGGGTTGGGATCAGCCCCAGCATTTT.

The chain recombines TRBV7-6 with TRBJ1-1; D not certain. Germline V gene data show CDR1 as SGHVS and CDR2 as FNYEAQ. This CDR3 region has 14 residues. V was pared by 1 base and J by 4 bases, with 10 bases between. The CDR3 nucleotides read TGTGCCAGCAGCTTAGATTTGACGGGCACTGAAGCTTTCTTT. Its protein is CASSLDLTGTEAFF. Full variable domain (rest looked up from reference TRBV7-6 and TRBJ1-1): GAGVSQSPRYKVTKRGQDVALRCDPISGHVSLYWYRQALGQGPEFLTYFNYEAQQDKSGLPNDRFSAERPEGSISTLTIQRTEQRDSAMYRCASSLDLTGTEAFFGQGTRLTVV.

This chain links TRBV5-4 with TRBJ2-5; 9 nucleotides match TRBD1. This CDR3 has 14 residues. V gave up 4 bases and J gave up 5 bases; unmatched junction bases: 6. The germline CDR1 and CDR2 sequences are SGHNT and YYREEE (reference sequence). Here the CDR3 reads CASSAPGTGETQYF. The CDR3 DNA follows: TGTGCCAGCAGCGCGCCCGGGACAGGGGAGACCCAGTACTTC.

J is TRBJ1-3 and V is TRBV28; 9 bases align to TRBD1. This CDR3 is 14 amino acids long. V gave up 3 bases and J gave up 3 bases; unmatched junction bases: 0. Germline V gene data show CDR1 as MDHEN and CDR2 as SYDVKM. The CDR3 bases are TGTGCCAGCAGTTTGACAGGGGGTGGAAACACCATATATTTT. Translated, it gives CASSLTGGGNTIYF.

J is TRBJ2-5 and V is TRBV5-6; perhaps TRBD1 as D (6 bases). CDR3 length: 13 amino acids. V lost 4 bases and J 2 bases, leaving 9 bases between the germline ends. CDR1 SGHDT and CDR2 YYEEEE come from the germline V gene. CDR3 residues: CASSKDRQETQYF. The CDR3, as DNA: TGTGCCAGCAGCAAGGACAGACAAGAGACCCAGTACTTC. The variable domain in full, completed from reference TRBV5-6 and TRBJ2-5, reads DAGVTQSPTHLIKTRGQQVTLRCSPKSGHDTVSWYQQALGQGPQFIFQYYEEEERQRGNFPDRFSGHQFPNYSSELNVNALLLGDSALYLCASSKDRQETQYFGPGTRLLVL.

This chain links TRBV7-2 with TRBJ2-2, with D possibly TRBD1 on 6 matching bases. CDR1 is SGHTA and CDR2 is FQGNSA in the germline V gene. Trimming took 4 bases from V and 2 from J, leaving 8 bases between them. The CDR3 is 14 amino acids. CDR3 DNA: TGTGCCAGCAGCTGGACAGTCAACACCGGGGAGCTGTTTTTT. Translated, it gives CASSWTVNTGELFF.

CDR3 protein: CASSSGTGFHEQYF. CDR3 DNA sequence: TGCGCCAGCAGCTCCGGGACAGGGTTTCACGAGCAGTACTTC. The rearrangement uses TRBV5-1 and TRBJ2-7; the match to TRBD1 covers 9 bases. V was clipped by 3 bases and J by 5 bases; unmatched bases: 6. Germline lookup yields CDR1 SGHRS and CDR2 YFSETQ. The CDR3 spans 14 residues.

The rearrangement uses TRBV5-1 and TRBJ2-5; D remains unclear. The J call may be faulty, since TRBJ2-7 better matches the DNA end. The CDR3 has 17 amino acids. Germline assignment: CDR1 SGHRS and CDR2 YFSETQ. The CDR3 spells CASSPDRSRELPYEQYF. CDR3 in DNA: TGCGCCAGCAGCCCGGATAGGTCAAGGGAATTACCCTACGAGCAGTACTTC.

In DNA, the CDR3 is TGCGCCAGCGGCAAGACAGGGTATGGGGAGCAGTACTTC. Translated, it gives CASGKTGYGEQYF. The V gene is TRBV5-1, the J gene TRBJ2-7; 7 bases are a match to TRBD1. V lost 7 bases, J lost 7 bases, and 11 bases stayed unmatched. The CDR3 is made up of 13 amino acids. The V gene's germline CDR1 is SGHRS and CDR2 YFSETQ.

The chain recombines TRBV11-2 with TRBJ2-1, with 9 bases matching TRBD1. V lost 5 bases and J lost 5; bases outside the gene matches: 10. The CDR3 is 16 amino acids. The V gene's germline CDR1 is SGHAT and CDR2 FQNNGV. CDR3: CASSPRDRVLDNEQFF. DNA for the CDR3: TGTGCCAGCAGCCCAAGGGACAGGGTACTCGACAATGAGCAGTTCTTC.

The rearrangement links TRBV5-6 to TRBJ2-5, with a possible D match to TRBD1 (6 bases). The CDR3 is 14 residues long. With 4 bases removed from V and 1 base from J, the gap between germline ends came to 11 bases. The germline CDR1 and CDR2 sequences are SGHDT and YYEEEE. CDR3 region: CASSTDRLQETQYF. The CDR3 DNA reads as TGTGCCAGCAGCACGGACAGACTCCAAGAGACCCAGTACTTC.

The DNA of the CDR3 is TGTGCCATCAGTGAGTCAACAGGGACAGAGACCCAGTACTTC. This gives the protein CAISESTGTETQYF. The chain links TRBV10-3 to TRBJ2-5; tentative D call: TRBD1 (6 bases). Germline V gene data show CDR1 as ENHRY and CDR2 as SYGVKD. CDR3 size: 14 residues. The V and J ends lost 0 bases and 4 bases respectively, with 9 bases between them.

This chain links TRBV7-2 with TRBJ1-1; tentative D call: TRBD1 (5 bases). Per the germline V gene, CDR1 is SGHTA and CDR2 is FQGNSA. The V end lost 6 bases, the J end lost 6 bases, and 14 bases lay between the germline ends. The CDR3 has 13 amino acids. The CDR3 nucleotides read TGTGCCAGCAGTCTAACAGGACGCGCTGAAGCTTTCTTT. Its protein product is CASSLTGRAEAFF.

This chain links TRBV10-3 with TRBJ1-4; D not certain. The CDR3 sequence is 13 residues long. V lost 3 bases and J 6 bases, leaving 8 bases between the germline ends. Germline V gene lookup returns CDR1 ENHRY and CDR2 SYGVKD. The CDR3, as DNA: TGTGCCATCAGTGATTCAAGGGATGAAAAACTGTTTTTT. This gives the protein CAISDSRDEKLFF.

The genes are TRBV27 and TRBJ1-1, with TRBD1 as a possible D gene (5 bases). V dropped 4 bases and J dropped 11 bases, with 17 bases sitting between them. Per the germline V gene, CDR1 is MNHEY and CDR2 is SMNVEV (reference sequence). The CDR3 consists of 13 residues. CDR3 sequence reads: CASSWAIGDFAFF. The CDR3 region has the DNA TGTGCCAGCAGTTGGGCCATAGGGGATTTCGCTTTCTTT.